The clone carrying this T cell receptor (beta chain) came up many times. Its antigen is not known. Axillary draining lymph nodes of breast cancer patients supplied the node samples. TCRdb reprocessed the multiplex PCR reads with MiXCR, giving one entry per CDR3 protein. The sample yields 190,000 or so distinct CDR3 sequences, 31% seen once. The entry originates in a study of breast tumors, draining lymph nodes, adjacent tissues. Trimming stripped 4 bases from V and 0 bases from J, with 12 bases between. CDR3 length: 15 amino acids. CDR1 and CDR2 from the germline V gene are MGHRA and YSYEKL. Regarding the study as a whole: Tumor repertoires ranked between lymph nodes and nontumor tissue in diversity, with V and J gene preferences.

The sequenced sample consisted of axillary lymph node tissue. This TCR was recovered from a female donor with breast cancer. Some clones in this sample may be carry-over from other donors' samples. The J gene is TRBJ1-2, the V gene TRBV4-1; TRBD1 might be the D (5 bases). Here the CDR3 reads CASSREGVANYGYTF. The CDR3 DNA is TGCGCCAGCAGCCGAGAAGGGGTCGCTAACTATGGCTACACCTTC.